This TCR beta chain was recorded in a study of blood T cell repertoires in COVID-19. V lost 3 bases to trimming and J lost 4 bases; unmatched junction nucleotides: 5. Germline-derived CDR1 and CDR2 are MNHEY and SVGAGI. This CDR3 region has 15 residues. In the original analysis: From reference gene primer amplification, estimates of nucleated cell counts were derived. The repertoire was sequenced with immunoSEQ multiplex PCR; TCRdb's copy has only in-frame clones and lacks some. V and J calls and clone size follow that table, whereas D and trimming were derived from the DNA. Here the sample spans hundreds of thousands of clones, around nine tenths being singletons.

The rearrangement links TRBV6-5 to TRBJ1-3; the match to TRBD1 covers 8 bases. This clonotype was obtained from a man aged 70 or older with acute or convalescent COVID-19. What was sequenced was peripheral blood. DNA for the CDR3: TGTGCCAGCAGTTATAACAGGGGGGTCGGAAACACCATATATTTT. This gives the protein CASSYNRGVGNTIYF.